What follows are 7 T cell receptor beta chains derived from one specimen sequenced in a study of cytomegalovirus exposure and HLA in healthy donors. Use of 60 Vbeta and 13 Jbeta primers characterized the PCR. Using immunoSEQ multiplex PCR, the repertoire was profiled, and TCRdb retains in-frame clones only, with some absent. The table lists 150,000 to 200,000 clones, 80% to 90% of them singletons. Sequencing was done on a sample of PBMCs. The receptor set was obtained from a man younger than 35 in good health and CMV-seropositive.

Concerning this clone itself: The junction does not match germline at one end; this may be a read error. The CDR3 DNA sequence: TGTGCCAGCAGCCAAGATCGGCCTCGTAGGACTAGGGGGGGCAATGAGCCGTTCTTC. Protein sequence: CASSQDRPRRTRGGNEPFF. This sequence joins TRBV4-2 and TRBJ2-1; TRBD2 might be the D (7 bases). The length of the CDR3 is 19 residues. CDR1 is LGHNA and CDR2 is YNFKEQ in the germline V gene.

The V call is TRBV6-5, the J call TRBJ2-1, with a tentative D call TRBD1 (7 bases). This CDR3 has 14 amino acids. In germline, CDR1 is MNHEY, CDR2 SVGAGI. V was pared by 4 bases and J by 8 bases, with 15 bases between. Written as DNA, the CDR3 is TGTGCCAGCAGTTCGCAGGGGGGAAGAGATGAGCAGTTCTTC. Translated, it gives CASSSQGGRDEQFF.

The chain has TRBV10-3 and TRBJ1-1; TRBD1 is a possible D gene (6 bases). Trimming pared 8 bases from V and 7 bases from J, leaving 17 bases between. This CDR3 is built from 13 residues. CDR1 ENHRY and CDR2 SYGVKD come from the germline V gene. CDR3: CAIGKELQGEAFF. CDR3 in DNA: TGTGCCATCGGAAAAGAACTACAGGGTGAAGCTTTCTTT.

As concerns this clone: At one end, the junction sequence differs from germline, possibly due to a read error. The rearrangement uses TRBV7-9 and TRBJ2-6, with TRBD1 identical over 9 bases. Germline V CDR1 and CDR2: SEHNR, FQNEAQ (reference sequence). This CDR3 has 19 residues. CDR3 loop: CASSSSGTGSLYGANGLTF. The CDR3 nucleotides read TGTGCCAGCAGCTCTTCCGGGACAGGGTCCTTATATGGGGCCAACGGCCTGACTTTC.

This clone was observed a single time. The DNA for the CDR3 is TGTGCCAGCAGCGGACAGGGGATTAATGAAAAACTGTTTTTT. Translating it yields CASSGQGINEKLFF. The J gene is TRBJ1-4, the V gene TRBV2; 9 positions match TRBD1. CDR3 size: 14 residues. V trimming: 6 bases; J trimming: 4 bases; junction bases outside the gene matches: 3. Germline V lookup: CDR1 SNHLY, CDR2 FYNNEI.

The chain uses TRBV7-3 and TRBJ2-3, with TRBD1 identical over 9 bases. The CDR3 has 15 amino acids. The germline CDR1 and CDR2 sequences are SGHTA and FQGTGA. The J segment lost 4 bases and the V segment lost 5 bases, leaving 7 bases of the junction unmatched. CDR3 coding DNA: TGTGCCAGCAGCCTGGCCGGACAGGGGTCAGATACGCAGTATTTT. It translates to CASSLAGQGSDTQYF.

The chain has TRBV15 and TRBJ2-2; D remains unclear. This CDR3 contains 15 residues. Per the germline V gene, CDR1 is LNHNV and CDR2 is YYDKDF (reference sequence). V was trimmed by 0 bases and J by 0 bases, leaving 5 bases between them. CDR3 nucleotides: TGTGCCACCAGCAGAGATCGGTCGAACACCGGGGAGCTGTTTTTT. Translation gives CATSRDRSNTGELFF.